What follows are 20 T cell receptor beta chains derived from one specimen sequenced in a study of blood T cell repertoires in COVID-19. TCRdb keeps only in-frame clones here, not all; method: immunoSEQ multiplex PCR. The data hold fewer than 350,000 clones, with around 85% observed a single time. The source material was PBMCs or T cells enriched from blood (not recorded which). The receptor set was obtained from a man younger than 45 who had recovered from COVID-19.

V is TRBV5-1 and J is TRBJ2-7, with TRBD1 matching 8 bases. Germline assignment: CDR1 SGHRS and CDR2 YFSETQ. CDR3 size: 15 residues. V lost 4 bases, J lost 4 bases, and 10 bases stayed unmatched. The DNA of the CDR3 is TGCGCCAGCAGCCCGGAAAGGACAGGGTATTACGAGCAGTACTTC. Translated: CASSPERTGYYEQYF.

The chain combines TRBV12-3 or TRBV12-4 with TRBJ2-2, with D perhaps TRBD2 (5 bases). V dropped 0 bases and J dropped 7 bases, with 6 bases sitting between them. The CDR3 has 13 amino acids. For the CDR3, the DNA is TGTGCCAGCAGTTTAGCCGGGGACGGGGAGCTGTTTTTT. Amino acid sequence: CASSLAGDGELFF.

V and J are TRBV20-1 and TRBJ1-3; D ambiguous. The V gene lost 3 bases and the J gene lost 4 bases, with 13 bases spanning the gap. Germline lookup yields CDR1 DFQATT and CDR2 SNEGSKA (reference sequence). This CDR3 comprises 14 residues. CDR3 protein: CSASPTRQGNTIYF. For the CDR3, the DNA is TGCAGTGCTAGTCCGACAAGACAAGGAAACACCATATATTTT.

This chain links TRBV7-9 with TRBJ1-4; D gene ambiguous. CDR1 and CDR2 from the germline V gene are SEHNR and FQNEAQ (reference sequence). Trimming removed 1 base from V and 15 bases from J, with 12 bases in between. The CDR3 covers 12 residues. This chain's CDR3 is CASSLGAGWMFF. CDR3 coding DNA: TGTGCCAGCAGCTTAGGTGCGGGGTGGATGTTTTTT.

The chain has TRBV7-3 and TRBJ2-2; D ambiguous. Trimming took off 5 bases at V and 5 bases at J, with 15 bases between the two ends. Germline CDR1 reads SGHTA; CDR2 reads FQGTGA. CDR3 length: 15 residues. CDR3 coding DNA: TGTGCCAGCAGCCCAAACTACGAACGTACCGGGGAGCTGTTTTTT. It codes for CASSPNYERTGELFF.

This sequence joins TRBV7-9 and TRBJ2-1; tentative D call: TRBD1 (5 bases). V was pared by 5 bases and J by 6 bases, with 14 bases between. CDR3 size: 14 residues. Per germline, CDR1 SEHNR and CDR2 FQNEAQ (reference sequence). CDR3 nucleotide sequence: TGTGCCAGCAGCCCCGGACAAGGCTTCAATGAGCAGTTCTTC. It codes for CASSPGQGFNEQFF. The full variable domain, with the rest looked up from reference TRBV7-9 and TRBJ2-1, is DTGVSQNPRHKITKRGQNVTFRCDPISEHNRLYWYRQTLGQGPEFLTYFQNEAQLEKSRLLSDRFSAERPKGSFSTLEIQRTEQGDSAMYLCASSPGQGFNEQFFGPGTRLTVL.

The chain carries TRBV7-8 and TRBJ2-5; D unclear. The CDR3 length is 12 residues. Germline V CDR1 and CDR2: SGHVS, FQNEAQ. Trimming shortened V by 5 bases and J by 4 bases, and 8 bases separated the two germline ends. The CDR3: CASSPPGETQYF. DNA of the CDR3: TGTGCCAGCAGCCCACCGGGAGAGACCCAGTACTTC.

The V and J genes are TRBV3-1 (or the pseudogene TRBV3-2) and TRBJ1-1, with D maybe TRBD1 (6 bases). The germline V gene has CDR1 LGHDT and CDR2 YNNKEL (reference sequence). The CDR3 contains 14 residues. The V gene lost 2 bases and the J gene lost 5 bases, with 12 bases spanning the gap. Here the CDR3 reads CASSQRQGTTEAFF. The CDR3 DNA is TGTGCCAGCAGCCAACGTCAGGGGACGACTGAAGCTTTCTTT.

The chain combines TRBV7-9 with TRBJ2-2, with D possibly being TRBD2 (5 bases). CDR3 length: 16 residues. V was trimmed by 2 bases and J by 1 base, leaving 11 bases between them. Germline loops: CDR1 SEHNR, CDR2 FQNEAQ (reference sequence). The CDR3 DNA follows: TGTGCCAGCAGCTTAATCCGAGGGCAGAACACCGGGGAGCTGTTTTTT. This sequence encodes CASSLIRGQNTGELFF. Full variable domain (remainder filled in from reference TRBV7-9 and TRBJ2-2): DTGVSQNPRHKITKRGQNVTFRCDPISEHNRLYWYRQTLGQGPEFLTYFQNEAQLEKSRLLSDRFSAERPKGSFSTLEIQRTEQGDSAMYLCASSLIRGQNTGELFFGEGSRLTVL.

V is TRBV19 and J is TRBJ1-2; no firm D call. With 5 bases removed from V and 8 bases from J, the gap between germline ends came to 21 bases. CDR3 length equals 15 residues. Germline V gene lookup returns CDR1 LNHDA and CDR2 SQIVND (reference sequence). CDR3 residues: CASSPSLTTWRGYTF. The DNA of the CDR3 is TGTGCCAGTAGTCCTAGCCTGACAACCTGGCGGGGCTACACCTTC.

The rearrangement joins TRBV5-4 to TRBJ1-6, with D possibly matching TRBD1 (6 bases). Germline values: CDR1 SGHNT, CDR2 YYREEE (reference sequence). This CDR3 has 18 residues. V was shortened by 0 bases and J by 6 bases, with 19 bases between the two germline ends. The CDR3 DNA reads TGTGCCAGCAGCTTGGGAGGAACAGGGATAACGGTTAATTCACCCCTCCACTTT. As protein: CASSLGGTGITVNSPLHF.

The chain is built from TRBV7-9 and TRBJ2-4, with 9 bases aligning to TRBD1. V gave up 5 bases and J gave up 5 bases; unmatched junction bases: 4. Germline V gene data show CDR1 as SEHNR and CDR2 as FQNEAQ (reference sequence). The CDR3 loop spans 14 amino acids. CDR3 residues: CASSEGTGQNIQYF. Written as DNA, the CDR3 is TGTGCCAGCAGCGAAGGGACAGGGCAAAACATTCAGTACTTC.

V is TRBV7-9 and J is TRBJ2-5; D might be TRBD2 (6 bases). Trimming pared 0 bases from V and 9 bases from J, leaving 17 bases between. This CDR3 contains 15 residues. Germline CDR1 and CDR2: SEHNR and FQNEAQ (reference sequence). The CDR3 loop is CASSLAWEVANAQYF. The CDR3 nucleotides are TGTGCCAGCAGCTTAGCTTGGGAGGTGGCTAACGCCCAGTACTTC.

The V and J genes are TRBV29-1 and TRBJ1-5, with D possibly being TRBD1 (5 bases). Germline V lookup: CDR1 SQVTM, CDR2 ANQGSEA. Trimming removed 4 bases from V and 3 bases from J, with 10 bases in between. The CDR3 runs 13 residues. The CDR3 DNA follows: TGCAGCGTTGGGGGCAGCCTCAATCAGCCCCAGCATTTT. Protein product: CSVGGSLNQPQHF.

The chain employs TRBV6-5 and TRBJ2-3; 9 positions agree with TRBD1. Germline assignment: CDR1 MNHEY and CDR2 SVGAGI. The CDR3 covers 14 residues. Unmatched junction bases numbered 7, after V lost 7 bases and J lost 5 bases. DNA of the CDR3: TGTGCCAGCATCACAGGGGGCAGTCAAGATACGCAGTATTTT. Translated: CASITGGSQDTQYF.

This chain connects TRBV10-1 to TRBJ1-1; D is ambiguous. CDR1 is WNHNN, CDR2 SYGVQD, per germline (reference sequence). This CDR3 spans 14 amino acids. V was trimmed by 6 bases and J by 1 base, leaving 12 bases between them. CDR3 bases: TGCGCCAGCAGGCCCGACCGAGGGAACACTGAAGCTTTCTTT. Protein: CASRPDRGNTEAFF.

This clone is a singleton in its sample. This chain links TRBV2 with TRBJ1-6; TRBD1 aligns across 7 bases. Germline trimming cut 6 bases from V and 6 bases from J; bases unmatched to any gene: 5. Germline CDR1 reads SNHLY; CDR2 reads FYNNEI. CDR3 length: 14 amino acids. DNA of the CDR3: TGTGCCAGCAGAACTGACAGGGTTAATTCACCCCTCCACTTT. It is translated as CASRTDRVNSPLHF.

This clone was seen a few times. The chain carries TRBV5-1 and TRBJ2-3; 11 positions match TRBD2. CDR1 and CDR2 (germline): SGHRS, YFSETQ. Trimming cost V 7 bases and J 4 bases; bases outside gene matches: 8. The CDR3 contains 15 residues. The CDR3 protein is CASGLALAGADTQYF. In DNA form, the CDR3 reads TGCGCCAGCGGCCTGGCACTAGCGGGGGCAGATACGCAGTATTTT.

The V call is TRBV11-3, the J call TRBJ1-1; D is possibly TRBD1 (6 bases). CDR3 length: 13 residues. Trimming cost V 5 bases and J 3 bases, with 10 bases left between them. Germline CDR1 and CDR2: SGHNT and YENEEA. CDR3 DNA sequence: TGTGCCAGCAGCGCAGGGGCGCACACTGAAGCTTTCTTT. This codes for CASSAGAHTEAFF.

This clone was detected once. The chain is built from TRBV5-1 and TRBJ2-5; 12 bases are shared with TRBD2. Germline V lookup: CDR1 SGHRS, CDR2 YFSETQ. CDR3 length: 16 residues. With 5 bases clipped from V and 2 bases from J, the junction kept 7 bases outside the gene matches. The chain's CDR3 is CASRALAGGEQETQYF. The CDR3, as DNA: TGCGCCAGCAGGGCACTAGCGGGGGGCGAACAAGAGACCCAGTACTTC.